This TCR beta chain came from a study of PD-L1 blockade in urothelial cancer. General study findings and limits: Patients with durable benefit had greater blood expansion of tumor-associated TCR clones 3 weeks into treatment.

Per germline, CDR1 SGHTA and CDR2 FQGTGA. The CDR3 totals 15 residues. V shed 2 bases and J 7 bases; nucleotides not matched to a gene: 6. In the case of this clone: Its antigen is as yet unknown.

Spiking each PCR with synthetic TCR analog templates was performed. Libraries were prepared by immunoSEQ multiplex PCR; TCRdb keeps only in-frame clonotypes and omits some of them. This sample yields approximately 51,000 clones, of which 86% are seen a single time; 16% belongs to the top ten. Sample: PBMCs, taken around atezolizumab (anti-PD-L1) treatment. The V gene is TRBV7-3, the J gene TRBJ2-3; the match to TRBD2 covers 10 bases. The source is a man aged 55 to 70 with urothelial cancer. The CDR3 nucleotides are TGTGCCAGCAGCTTACAGCGGGGGGGCCTGAATACGCAGTATTTT. Translation: CASSLQRGGLNTQYF.